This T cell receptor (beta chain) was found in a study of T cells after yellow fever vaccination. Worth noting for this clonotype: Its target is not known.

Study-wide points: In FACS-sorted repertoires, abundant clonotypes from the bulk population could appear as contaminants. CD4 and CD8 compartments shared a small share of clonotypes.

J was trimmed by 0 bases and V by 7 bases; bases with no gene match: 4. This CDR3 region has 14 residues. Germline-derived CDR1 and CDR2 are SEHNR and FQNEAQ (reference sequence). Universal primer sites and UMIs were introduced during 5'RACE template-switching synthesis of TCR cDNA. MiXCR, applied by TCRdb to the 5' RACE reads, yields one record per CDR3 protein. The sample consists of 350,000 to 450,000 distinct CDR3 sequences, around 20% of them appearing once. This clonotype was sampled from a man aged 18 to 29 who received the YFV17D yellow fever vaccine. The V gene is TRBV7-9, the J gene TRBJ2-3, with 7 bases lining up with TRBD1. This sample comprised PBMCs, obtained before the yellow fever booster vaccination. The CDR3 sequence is CASNQGQSTDTQYF. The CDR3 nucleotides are TGTGCCAGCAACCAGGGACAGAGCACAGATACGCAGTATTTT.